These 28 T cell receptor beta chains share one sample of origin, sequenced in a study of T and B cells in COVID-19 patients. Each TRB amplification used roughly 250-550 ng of genomic DNA from blood. TRB rearrangements were amplified by multiplex PCR with BIOMED2 TRB-A/B primers. Each CDR3 protein gets one entry after TCRdb re-called the multiplex PCR reads with MiXCR. The profile shows around 28,000 distinct CDR3 sequences, over 25% of them singletons. Sequences were obtained from blood. These receptors came from a human donor who had recovered from COVID-19.

The table lists this clonotype with many counts. The chain has TRBV19 and TRBJ1-2; D remains ambiguous. There are 14 residues in the CDR3. The V and J ends lost 6 bases and 0 bases respectively, with 11 bases between them. Per germline, CDR1 LNHDA and CDR2 SQIVND (reference sequence). The CDR3 here is CASRRLDSNYGYTF. The CDR3 DNA sequence: TGTGCCAGTAGGCGGTTGGATTCTAACTATGGCTACACCTTC.

This clonotype occurred once. The gene calls are TRBV6-6 and TRBJ2-2, with D maybe TRBD2 (6 bases). The CDR3 sequence is 15 residues long. V dropped 6 bases and J dropped 0 bases, with 11 bases sitting between them. CDR1 is MNHNY and CDR2 is SVGAGI in the germline V gene (reference sequence). In DNA form, the CDR3 reads TGTGCCAGCAGAAGGGACTCCGCGAACACCGGGGAGCTGTTTTTT. It is translated as CASRRDSANTGELFF.

This clonotype was picked up a small number of times. The V and J genes are TRBV7-2 and TRBJ2-3, with D perhaps TRBD1 (6 bases). The CDR3 has 14 residues. V shed 5 bases and J shed 2 bases, with 11 bases lying between them. Per germline, CDR1 SGHTA and CDR2 FQGNSA. DNA of the CDR3: TGTGCCAGCAGCGTGGACAGATACACAGATACGCAGTATTTT. Its translation is CASSVDRYTDTQYF.

With regard to this clonotype: Since a much larger clone is just one base distant, this may be a read error. The V gene is TRBV4-3, the J gene TRBJ2-7; TRBD2 is a possible D gene (7 bases). This CDR3 contains 12 residues. Germline CDR1 reads LGHNA; CDR2 reads YSLEER. The CDR3 region has the DNA TGTGCCAGCAGTTCGGGGGGCTACGATCAGTACTTC. Residues: CASSSGGYDQYF.

This clonotype was seen many times. The J gene is TRBJ1-2, the V gene TRBV19; 9 bases agree with TRBD1. The J segment lost 4 bases and the V segment lost 10 bases, leaving 4 bases of the junction unmatched. This CDR3 has 12 amino acids. Germline lookup yields CDR1 LNHDA and CDR2 SQIVND (reference sequence). CDR3 region: CATSDRGYGYTF. CDR3 in DNA: TGTGCCACCTCGGACAGGGGCTATGGCTACACCTTC.

This chain joins TRBV5-5 and TRBJ2-5; 8 bases fit TRBD1. Germline lookup yields CDR1 SGHKS and CDR2 YYEKEE (reference sequence). The CDR3 length is 17 residues. Unmatched junction bases numbered 9, after V lost 2 bases and J lost 0 bases. CDR3 bases: TGTGCCAGCAGCTTTCCCAAGGACAGGGAAAACCAAGAGACCCAGTACTTC. Residues: CASSFPKDRENQETQYF.

The chain uses TRBV6-2 or TRBV6-3 and TRBJ2-1, with TRBD2 matching over 7 bases. J lost 2 bases, V lost 6 bases, and 10 bases had no gene match. The CDR3 is 16 residues long. The germline gives CDR1 MNHEY, CDR2 SVGEGT. CDR3 bases: TGTGCCAGCAGCCAACGGGAACTAGCGACCTACAATGAGCAGTTCTTC. The encoded protein is CASSQRELATYNEQFF.

The chain employs TRBV6-1 and TRBJ2-1; 7 nucleotides align to TRBD1. The CDR3 covers 17 residues. Germline V gene data show CDR1 as MNHNS and CDR2 as SASEGT. The V and J ends lost 4 bases and 1 base, in that order; junction bases with no gene match: 10. The CDR3, as DNA: TGTGCCAGCAGTGGCTCGACAGGGCTCCGTTCCTACAATGAGCAGTTCTTC. It codes for CASSGSTGLRSYNEQFF.

This sequence joins TRBV27 and TRBJ1-6; 10 nucleotides line up with TRBD1. Trimming removed 6 bases from V and 9 bases from J; junction bases left unmatched: 8. In germline, CDR1 is MNHEY, CDR2 SMNVEV (reference sequence). This CDR3 spans 15 amino acids. The CDR3 sequence: CASSPSRDRGSPLHF. The CDR3 DNA reads TGTGCCAGCAGCCCTTCTAGGGACAGGGGTTCACCCCTCCACTTT.

This clonotype turned up a few times. The V call is TRBV18, the J call TRBJ1-4; perhaps TRBD1 as D (5 bases). The CDR3 consists of 13 residues. V dropped 3 bases and J dropped 8 bases, with 10 bases sitting between them. CDR1 is KGHSH and CDR2 is LQKENI in the germline V gene. The CDR3 bases are TGTGCCAGCTCACCGGCCAGGGCGGAAAAACTGTTTTTT. Translating gives CASSPARAEKLFF.

The chain links TRBV7-9 to TRBJ1-2; no reliable D call. V lost 1 base, J lost 3 bases, and 6 bases lay in between. This CDR3 region has 13 residues. CDR1 is SEHNR, CDR2 FQNEAQ, per germline (reference sequence). For the CDR3, the DNA is TGTGCCAGCAGCTTAGAGGTGGACTATGGCTACACCTTC. Its protein product is CASSLEVDYGYTF.

This clonotype was detected a few times. This sequence joins TRBV5-4 and TRBJ2-7, with D hard to call. V was trimmed by 3 bases and J by 4 bases, leaving 20 bases between them. CDR1 and CDR2 from the germline V gene are SGHNT and YYREEE (reference sequence). The CDR3 extends over 16 amino acids. The CDR3 region has the DNA TGTGCCAGCAGCTACGCCATCGGGCTGGGCCCTTACGAGCAGTACTTC. Encoded protein: CASSYAIGLGPYEQYF.

The J gene is TRBJ2-7, the V gene TRBV6-5, with D possibly TRBD2 on 6 matching bases. The CDR3 spans 10 residues. The germline V gene has CDR1 MNHEY and CDR2 SVGAGI. V dropped 5 bases and J dropped 7 bases, with 6 bases sitting between them. The CDR3 loop reads CASSGGEQYF. As DNA, the CDR3 is TGTGCCAGCAGTGGGGGGGAGCAGTACTTC.

This clonotype was found once. Germline is not matched at one junction end, which may reflect a read error. The chain is built from TRBV4-3 and TRBJ2-6, with 11 bases aligning to TRBD2. Germline V gene sequence: CDR1 LGHNA, CDR2 YSLEER. There are 15 residues in the CDR3. The CDR3: CASSQASGTSGKKFF. DNA of the CDR3: TGCGCCAGCAGCCAAGCTTCGGGGACTAGCGGCAAAAAGTTCTTC.

The chain uses TRBV4-3 and TRBJ2-3; D remains unclear. The CDR3 contains 15 residues. The V and J ends lost 0 bases and 1 base respectively, with 8 bases between them. Per germline, CDR1 LGHNA and CDR2 YSLEER. The CDR3 region is CASSQDPSGTDTQYF. DNA of the CDR3: TGCGCCAGCAGCCAAGATCCCTCGGGCACAGATACGCAGTATTTT.

This clonotype rates as medium-sized. The chain recombines TRBV11-1 with TRBJ1-6, with TRBD1 as a possible D gene (5 bases). CDR1 is SGHAT and CDR2 is FQDESV in the germline V gene (reference sequence). V was pared by 3 bases and J by 7 bases, with 10 bases between. This CDR3 region has 14 residues. The CDR3 sequence is CASSLVGGNSPLHF. The CDR3 region has the DNA TGTGCCAGCAGCTTGGTCGGGGGGAATTCACCCCTCCACTTT.

The table lists this clonotype with many counts. V gene TRBV6-2 or TRBV6-3 combines with J gene TRBJ2-7; D ambiguous. The V gene's germline CDR1 is MNHEY and CDR2 SVGEGT. This CDR3 contains 16 residues. V lost 3 bases and J 2 bases, leaving 17 bases between the germline ends. The CDR3 spells CASSYGPVLPTYEQYF. The CDR3 nucleotides are TGTGCCAGCAGTTATGGCCCGGTGCTACCTACCTACGAGCAGTACTTC.

This clonotype was seen only a few times. The chain couples TRBV27 to TRBJ1-1; 7 bases align to TRBD1. This CDR3 spans 15 amino acids. Germline loops: CDR1 MNHEY, CDR2 SMNVEV (reference sequence). Trimming at V came to 6 bases and at J to 0 bases, leaving 7 bases not matched to a gene. The CDR3 sequence is CASSPSRGLNTEAFF. Written as DNA, the CDR3 is TGTGCCAGCAGCCCTAGTAGGGGGCTGAACACTGAAGCTTTCTTT.

This clonotype has just a few counts. J is TRBJ1-6 and V is TRBV7-2, with TRBD1 as a possible D gene (5 bases). The CDR3 extends over 15 amino acids. V gave up 1 base and J gave up 8 bases, with 12 bases separating them. The germline V gene has CDR1 SGHTA and CDR2 FQGNSA. The DNA for the CDR3 is TGTGCCAGCAGCTTAGTAAGGGGAGCGGATTCACCCCTCCACTTT. Protein sequence: CASSLVRGADSPLHF.

This clonotype occurred many times. The rearrangement joins TRBV6-5 to TRBJ2-1; 12 bases are shared with TRBD2. Germline V gene lookup returns CDR1 MNHEY and CDR2 SVGAGI. Losses at the gene ends were 5 bases for V and 6 bases for J; bases not matched to a gene: 8. This CDR3 contains 16 residues. DNA of the CDR3: TGTGCCAGCAGTACTAAGACTAGCGGGAGCCTCAATGAGCAGTTCTTC. This codes for CASSTKTSGSLNEQFF.

This sequence joins TRBV24-1 and TRBJ2-1; 8 nucleotides match TRBD2. The CDR3 is 15 amino acids. V lost 3 bases to trimming and J lost 7 bases; unmatched junction nucleotides: 7. Germline V gene lookup returns CDR1 KGHDR and CDR2 SFDVKD. The DNA for the CDR3 is TGTGCCACCAGTGATAGCGGGAGTAGTCAAAATGAGCAGTTCTTC. Its protein is CATSDSGSSQNEQFF.

This clonotype is judged medium-sized. Here the CDR3 reads CSARTAEGGNTIYF. In DNA form, the CDR3 reads TGCAGCGCCCGGACCGCCGAGGGAGGAAACACCATATATTTT. The rearrangement joins TRBV29-1 to TRBJ1-3; D not certain. In germline, CDR1 is SQVTM, CDR2 ANQGSEA. V lost 7 bases and J lost 4, with 17 bases in between. This CDR3 is built from 14 residues.

The DNA for the CDR3 is TGTGCCAGCAAGGGTGGGACTAGCGGGAGGGGTGAGCAGTTCTTC. It specifies CASKGGTSGRGEQFF. V and J are TRBV6-2 or TRBV6-3 and TRBJ2-1; 16 bases are shared with TRBD2. Germline CDR1 MNHEY, CDR2 SVGEGT. The CDR3 loop spans 15 amino acids. Germline trimming cut 7 bases from V and 9 bases from J; bases unmatched to any gene: 6.

This chain links TRBV20-1 with TRBJ1-6; D call uncertain. Germline CDR1 is DFQATT and CDR2 is SNEGSKA (reference sequence). The CDR3 runs to 14 residues. V was pared by 0 bases and J by 8 bases, with 11 bases between. CDR3 sequence: CSARDLGYDSPLHF. CDR3 coding DNA: TGCAGTGCTAGAGATCTAGGGTATGATTCACCCCTCCACTTT.

The rearrangement uses TRBV28 and TRBJ2-7, with a possible D match to TRBD1 (5 bases). The ends were cut back, 7 bases at V and 4 bases at J, with 14 bases in the middle. Germline CDR1 and CDR2: MDHEN and SYDVKM. CDR3 length equals 13 residues. The CDR3 DNA follows: TGTGCCAGCATCGAGCCAGGGTCTTACGAGCAGTACTTC. Its protein product is CASIEPGSYEQYF.

V and J are TRBV7-9 and TRBJ1-4; 8 nucleotides line up with TRBD1. V dropped 5 bases and J dropped 8; count of bases not matched to a gene: 4. The CDR3 length is 13 residues. CDR1 is SEHNR, CDR2 FQNEAQ, per germline (reference sequence). The CDR3 loop reads CASSVGTGEKLFF. As DNA, the CDR3 is TGTGCCAGCAGCGTCGGGACAGGAGAAAAACTGTTTTTT.

The V gene is TRBV6-1, the J gene TRBJ1-5, with a weak D call TRBD1 (5 bases). Germline CDR1 and CDR2: MNHNS and SASEGT. V lost 4 bases, J lost 5 bases, and 12 bases lay in between. CDR3 length: 14 residues. The chain's CDR3 is CASSASGKYQPQHF. The DNA of the CDR3 is TGTGCCAGCAGTGCATCAGGGAAATATCAGCCCCAGCATTTT.

CDR3 in amino acids: CASSPSIREAFF. CDR3 DNA sequence: TGTGCCAGCAGCCCGAGTATAAGAGAAGCTTTCTTT. This chain links TRBV7-9 with TRBJ1-1; no clear D. V shed 5 bases and J shed 8 bases, with 12 bases lying between them. CDR1 and CDR2 (germline): SEHNR, FQNEAQ (reference sequence). The CDR3 extends over 12 amino acids. The full variable domain, rest sourced from reference TRBV7-9 and TRBJ1-1, is DTGVSQNPRHKITKRGQNVTFRCDPISEHNRLYWYRQTLGQGPEFLTYFQNEAQLEKSRLLSDRFSAERPKGSFSTLEIQRTEQGDSAMYLCASSPSIREAFFGQGTRLTVV.